A single sample gave rise to the 19 T cell receptor beta chains below, sequenced in a study of cytomegalovirus exposure and HLA in healthy donors. Produced via immunoSEQ multiplex PCR; TCRdb's table is partial and in-frame only. The sample lists 200,000 to 300,000 clones; more than 75% were seen once. The sample taken for sequencing was PBMCs. The receptors come from a man between 18 and 35 years old in good health and CMV-seropositive.

The chain combines TRBV15 with TRBJ2-6; D possibly uses TRBD1 or TRBD2 (5 bases each). V lost 1 base and J 4 bases, leaving 8 bases between the germline ends. From germline, CDR1 is LNHNV and CDR2 YYDKDF (reference sequence). The CDR3 has 15 residues. CDR3: CATSRVGTGANVLTF. CDR3 nucleotide sequence: TGTGCCACCAGCAGAGTGGGGACCGGGGCCAACGTCCTGACTTTC.

V and J are TRBV5-1 and TRBJ2-2; 8 nucleotides match TRBD1. This CDR3 contains 12 residues. Germline CDR1 SGHRS, CDR2 YFSETQ. V dropped 8 bases and J dropped 5; count of bases not matched to a gene: 2. CDR3 protein: CASRQGTGELFF. The CDR3 DNA sequence: TGCGCCAGTAGACAGGGGACCGGGGAGCTGTTTTTT.

This clone was picked up a small number of times. The same CDR3 also results from other DNA sequences found in this sample. This chain connects TRBV5-1 to TRBJ1-2; 7 nucleotides agree with TRBD1. V was pared by 0 bases and J by 7 bases, with 3 bases of the junction left unmatched. The germline V gene has CDR1 SGHRS and CDR2 YFSETQ. The CDR3 has 13 amino acids. The CDR3 sequence: CASSLGQGGGYTF. The CDR3 DNA is TGCGCCAGCAGCTTGGGACAGGGAGGTGGCTACACCTTC.

This clone appeared a single time. J is TRBJ2-7 and V is TRBV7-2, with D perhaps TRBD1 (5 bases). The germline CDR1 and CDR2 sequences are SGHTA and FQGNSA. CDR3 length: 14 residues. Deletions cut 5 bases from V and 9 bases from J, with 20 bases between. CDR3 sequence reads: CASSPQRTVQGQYF. The CDR3, as DNA: TGTGCCAGCAGCCCCCAAAGGACCGTTCAGGGGCAGTACTTC. Drawing the rest from reference TRBV7-2 and TRBJ2-7, the complete variable domain is GAGVSQSPSNKVTEKGKDVELRCDPISGHTALYWYRQSLGQGLEFLIYFQGNSAPDKSGLPSDRFSAERTGGSVSTLTIQRTQQEDSAVYLCASSPQRTVQGQYFGPGTRLTVT.

The V and J genes are TRBV5-4 and TRBJ2-7; tentatively, D is TRBD2 (6 bases). V was trimmed by 8 bases and J by 5 bases, leaving 14 bases between them. The germline V gene has CDR1 SGHNT and CDR2 YYREEE (reference sequence). The CDR3 extends over 12 amino acids. CDR3 sequence reads: CASSFGRDEQYF. DNA of the CDR3: TGTGCCAGTTCATTCGGGAGAGACGAGCAGTACTTC. The entire variable domain, with the rest obtained from reference TRBV5-4 and TRBJ2-7, is as follows: ETGVTQSPTHLIKTRGQQVTLRCSSQSGHNTVSWYQQALGQGPQFIFQYYREEENGRGNFPPRFSGLQFPNYSSELNVNALELDDSALYLCASSFGRDEQYFGPGTRLTVT.

The V and J genes are TRBV30 and TRBJ1-3; tentative D call: TRBD1 (6 bases). V was shortened by 7 bases and J by 0 bases, with 10 bases between the two germline ends. The CDR3 sequence is 13 residues long. Germline CDR1 and CDR2: GTSNPN and SVGIG (reference sequence). The DNA of the CDR3 is TGTGCCTTACAGGGATACTCTGGAAACACCATATATTTT. Its protein product is CALQGYSGNTIYF.

This clone is a singleton in its sample. The gene calls are TRBV6-5 and TRBJ1-5; possible D gene TRBD1, 5 bases. The CDR3 is 12 amino acids. Germline V gene sequence: CDR1 MNHEY, CDR2 SVGAGI. V was trimmed by 6 bases and J by 7 bases, leaving 10 bases between them. The CDR3 DNA follows: TGTGCCAGCAGCTCTGACAGCCAGCCCCAGCATTTT. This codes for CASSSDSQPQHF.

This rearrangement joins TRBV5-1 to TRBJ2-5, with 7 bases that match TRBD2. The CDR3 consists of 14 residues. J was trimmed by 0 bases and V by 7 bases; bases with no gene match: 6. Germline V gives CDR1 SGHRS, CDR2 YFSETQ. CDR3 residues: CASHRGSDQETQYF. The CDR3 nucleotides are TGCGCCAGCCATCGCGGGAGTGACCAAGAGACCCAGTACTTC.

This clone was observed a handful of times. The J gene is TRBJ2-7, the V gene TRBV5-4; 7 bases match TRBD2. The germline V gene encodes CDR1 SGHNT and CDR2 YYREEE (reference sequence). V shed 4 bases and J 0 bases; nucleotides not matched to a gene: 7. This CDR3 has 15 amino acids. DNA of the CDR3: TGTGCCAGCAGCGACGGAGCGGGAAGCTCCTACGAGCAGTACTTC. This gives the protein CASSDGAGSSYEQYF.

As regards this clone: The identical CDR3 is also encoded by other nucleotide sequences in the sample. The CDR3 sequence: CASSLETVSYEQYF. CDR3 coding DNA: TGCGCCAGCAGCTTGGAGACAGTCTCCTACGAGCAGTACTTC. This chain connects TRBV5-1 to TRBJ2-7; a weak D match, TRBD1 (5 bases). Germline V gene data show CDR1 as SGHRS and CDR2 as YFSETQ. The CDR3 contains 14 residues. Trimming pared 0 bases from V and 0 bases from J, leaving 7 bases between. Combining the CDR3 with reference TRBV5-1 and TRBJ2-7 gives the whole variable domain KAGVTQTPRYLIKTRGQQVTLSCSPISGHRSVSWYQQTPGQGLQFLFEYFSETQRNKGNFPGRFSGRQFSNSRSEMNVSTLELGDSALYLCASSLETVSYEQYFGPGTRLTVT.

This chain connects TRBV13 to TRBJ2-2; D not certain. The CDR3 has 12 amino acids. Trimming shortened V by 0 bases and J by 8 bases, and 4 bases separated the two germline ends. CDR1 PRHDT and CDR2 FYEKMQ come from the germline V gene (reference sequence). The CDR3 DNA is TGTGCCAGCAGCTTAGGGGAAGGGGAGCTGTTTTTT. Encoded protein: CASSLGEGELFF.

The chain is built from TRBV28 and TRBJ1-1; no firm D call. V gave up 3 bases and J gave up 0 bases, with 8 bases separating them. Germline loops: CDR1 MDHEN, CDR2 SYDVKM. The CDR3 runs 14 residues. This chain's CDR3 is CASSLVTMNTEAFF. The DNA of the CDR3 is TGTGCCAGCAGTTTGGTAACTATGAACACTGAAGCTTTCTTT. The entire variable domain, with the rest obtained from reference TRBV28 and TRBJ1-1, is as follows: DVKVTQSSRYLVKRTGEKVFLECVQDMDHENMFWYRQDPGLGLRLIYFSYDVKMKEKGDIPEGYSVSREKKERFSLILESASTNQTSMYLCASSLVTMNTEAFFGQGTRLTVV.

The chain is built from TRBV5-1 and TRBJ2-1; 8 nucleotides align to TRBD2. Germline V gives CDR1 SGHRS, CDR2 YFSETQ. With V trimmed by 0 bases and J by 16 bases, 9 bases remained unmatched. CDR3 length equals 13 residues. The CDR3: CASSLDTSGRRFF. In DNA, the CDR3 is TGCGCCAGCAGCTTGGATACTAGCGGCAGGAGATTCTTC.

The chain couples TRBV2 to TRBJ2-1; 10 nucleotides agree with TRBD2. V dropped 5 bases and J dropped 9; count of bases not matched to a gene: 4. The germline CDR1 and CDR2 sequences are SNHLY and FYNNEI. CDR3 length: 13 residues. The CDR3 DNA reads as TGTGCCAGCAGTTCTTCTAGCGGGGGTGAGCAGTTCTTC. Encoded protein: CASSSSSGGEQFF.

This clone was seen a few times. The V gene is TRBV28, the J gene TRBJ1-5; TRBD1 aligns across 8 bases. The CDR3 contains 14 residues. The trim removed 6 bases at V and 5 bases at J, leaving 6 bases unmatched. Germline V gives CDR1 MDHEN, CDR2 SYDVKM. The CDR3 DNA follows: TGTGCCAGCAGGTCCGGACAGGGATATCAGCCCCAGCATTTT. As protein: CASRSGQGYQPQHF.

The chain links TRBV30 to TRBJ1-1, with 7 bases fitting TRBD1. This CDR3 spans 10 amino acids. The germline CDR1 and CDR2 sequences are GTSNPN and SVGIG (reference sequence). Trimming at V came to 8 bases and at J to 10 bases, leaving 7 bases not matched to a gene. CDR3 nucleotides: TGTGCCGGGACAGCCCGGGGAGCTTTCTTT. Translation gives CAGTARGAFF.

The chain combines TRBV14 with TRBJ2-3; D may be TRBD2 (6 bases). Germline V gives CDR1 SGHDN, CDR2 FVKESK. The CDR3 length is 15 residues. V was trimmed by 4 bases and J by 3 bases, leaving 14 bases between them. CDR3 in DNA: TGTGCCAGCAGCCGAACTAGGGGAGGAACAGATACGCAGTATTTT. Protein: CASSRTRGGTDTQYF.

The V call is TRBV28, the J call TRBJ2-4; D may be TRBD2 (5 bases). This CDR3 is built from 13 residues. V gave up 6 bases and J gave up 5 bases, with 11 bases separating them. Germline CDR1 and CDR2: MDHEN and SYDVKM. The CDR3 sequence is CASRGVGQNIQYF. CDR3 coding DNA: TGTGCCAGCAGGGGAGTAGGGCAAAACATTCAGTACTTC.

The chain recombines TRBV30 with TRBJ2-7; D remains unclear. V was pared by 0 bases and J by 0 bases, with 6 bases between. From germline, CDR1 is GTSNPN and CDR2 SVGIG (reference sequence). The CDR3 has 13 amino acids. CDR3 sequence (DNA): TGTGCCTGGAGTGTACGGAACTCCTACGAGCAGTACTTC. Translated, it gives CAWSVRNSYEQYF.